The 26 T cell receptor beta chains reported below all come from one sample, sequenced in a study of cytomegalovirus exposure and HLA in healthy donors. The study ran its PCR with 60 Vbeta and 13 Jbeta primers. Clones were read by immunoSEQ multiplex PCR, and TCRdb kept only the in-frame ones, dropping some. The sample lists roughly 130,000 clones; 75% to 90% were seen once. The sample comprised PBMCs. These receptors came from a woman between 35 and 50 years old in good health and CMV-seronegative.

CDR3 sequence: CASTHGRGATDTQYF. CDR3 nucleotides: TGTGCCAGCACCCACGGTCGGGGGGCCACAGATACGCAGTATTTT. This chain connects TRBV6-5 to TRBJ2-3; tentatively, D is TRBD2 (7 bases). This CDR3 has 15 amino acids. The V and J ends lost 7 bases and 2 bases respectively, with 16 bases between them. Germline assignment: CDR1 MNHEY and CDR2 SVGAGI.

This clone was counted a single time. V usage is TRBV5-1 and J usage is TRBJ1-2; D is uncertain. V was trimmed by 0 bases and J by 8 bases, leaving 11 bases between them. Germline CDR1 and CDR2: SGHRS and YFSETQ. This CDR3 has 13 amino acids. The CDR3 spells CASSLGTLQGYTF. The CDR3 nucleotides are TGCGCCAGCAGCTTGGGAACCCTCCAGGGCTACACCTTC.

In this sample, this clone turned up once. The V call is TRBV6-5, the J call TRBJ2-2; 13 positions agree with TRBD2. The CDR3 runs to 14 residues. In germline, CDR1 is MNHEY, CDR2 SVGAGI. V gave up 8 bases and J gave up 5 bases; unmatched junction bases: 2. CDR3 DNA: TGTGCCAGCGGACTAGCGGGAGATACCGGGGAGCTGTTTTTT. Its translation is CASGLAGDTGELFF.

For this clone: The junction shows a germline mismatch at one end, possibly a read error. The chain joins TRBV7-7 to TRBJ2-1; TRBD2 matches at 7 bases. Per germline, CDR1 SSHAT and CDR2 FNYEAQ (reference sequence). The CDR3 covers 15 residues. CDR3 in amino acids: CASSIGTTPYNEQFF. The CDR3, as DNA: TGTGCTAGCAGCATAGGGACTACTCCCTACAATGAGCAGTTCTTC.

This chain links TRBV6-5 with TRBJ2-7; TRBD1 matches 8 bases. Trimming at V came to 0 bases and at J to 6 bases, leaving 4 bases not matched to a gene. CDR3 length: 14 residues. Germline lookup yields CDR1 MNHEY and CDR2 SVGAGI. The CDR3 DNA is TGTGCCAGCAGTTACTCCCTGACAGGGGTCGAGCAGTACTTC. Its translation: CASSYSLTGVEQYF.

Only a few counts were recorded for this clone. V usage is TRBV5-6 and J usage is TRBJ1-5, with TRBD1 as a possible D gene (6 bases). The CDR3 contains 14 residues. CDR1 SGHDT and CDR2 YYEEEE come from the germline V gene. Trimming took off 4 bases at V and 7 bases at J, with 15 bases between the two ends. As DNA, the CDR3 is TGTGCCAGCAGCCATTGGGGGCCCACGCAGCCCCAGCATTTT. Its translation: CASSHWGPTQPQHF.

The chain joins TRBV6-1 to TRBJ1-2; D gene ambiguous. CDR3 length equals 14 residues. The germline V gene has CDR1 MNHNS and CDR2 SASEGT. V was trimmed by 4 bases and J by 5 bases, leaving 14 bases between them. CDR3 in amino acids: CASSARTGVYGYTF. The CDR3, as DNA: TGTGCCAGCAGTGCGAGGACGGGAGTTTATGGCTACACCTTC.

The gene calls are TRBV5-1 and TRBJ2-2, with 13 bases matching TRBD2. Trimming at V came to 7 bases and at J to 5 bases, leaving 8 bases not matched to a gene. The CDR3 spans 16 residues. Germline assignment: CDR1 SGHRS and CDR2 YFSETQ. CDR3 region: CASDPLGLAGTGELFF. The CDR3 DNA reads TGCGCCAGCGACCCTTTGGGACTAGCGGGAACCGGGGAGCTGTTTTTT.

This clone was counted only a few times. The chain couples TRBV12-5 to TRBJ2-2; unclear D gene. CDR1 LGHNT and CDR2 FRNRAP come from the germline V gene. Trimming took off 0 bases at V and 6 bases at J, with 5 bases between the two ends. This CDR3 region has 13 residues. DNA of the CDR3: TGTGCTAGTGGTTTGGTGATAGCCGGGGAGCTGTTTTTT. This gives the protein CASGLVIAGELFF. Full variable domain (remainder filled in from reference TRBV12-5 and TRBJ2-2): DARVTQTPRHKVTEMGQEVTMRCQPILGHNTVFWYRQTMMQGLELLAYFRNRAPLDDSGMPKDRFSAEMPDATLATLKIQPSEPRDSAVYFCASGLVIAGELFFGEGSRLTVL.

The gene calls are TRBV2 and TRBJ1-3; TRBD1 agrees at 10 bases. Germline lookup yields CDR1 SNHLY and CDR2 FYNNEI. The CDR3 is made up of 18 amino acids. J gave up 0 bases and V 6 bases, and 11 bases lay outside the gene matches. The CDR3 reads CASSEHGTGAFSGNTIYF. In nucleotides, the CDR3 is TGTGCCAGCAGCGAGCACGGGACAGGGGCCTTCTCTGGAAACACCATATATTTT.

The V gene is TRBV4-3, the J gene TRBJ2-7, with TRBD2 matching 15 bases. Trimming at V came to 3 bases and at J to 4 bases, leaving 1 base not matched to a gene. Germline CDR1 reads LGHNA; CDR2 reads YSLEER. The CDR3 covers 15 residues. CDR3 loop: CASSQGTSGGYEQYF. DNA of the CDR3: TGCGCCAGCAGCCAGGGGACTAGCGGGGGGTACGAGCAGTACTTC.

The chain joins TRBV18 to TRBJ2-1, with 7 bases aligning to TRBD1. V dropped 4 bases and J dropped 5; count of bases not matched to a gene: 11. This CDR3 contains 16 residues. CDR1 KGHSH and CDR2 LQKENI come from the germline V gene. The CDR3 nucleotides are TGTGCCAGCTCACGACTCCCCGGGACAGCTAACAATGAGCAGTTCTTC. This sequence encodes CASSRLPGTANNEQFF.

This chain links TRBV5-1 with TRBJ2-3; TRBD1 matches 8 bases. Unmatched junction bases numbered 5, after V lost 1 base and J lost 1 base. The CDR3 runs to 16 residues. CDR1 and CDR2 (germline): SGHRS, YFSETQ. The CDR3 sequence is CASSLNPGQGTDTQYF. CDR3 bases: TGCGCCAGCAGCTTGAACCCGGGACAGGGCACAGATACGCAGTATTTT. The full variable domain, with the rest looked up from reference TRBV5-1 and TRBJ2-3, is KAGVTQTPRYLIKTRGQQVTLSCSPISGHRSVSWYQQTPGQGLQFLFEYFSETQRNKGNFPGRFSGRQFSNSRSEMNVSTLELGDSALYLCASSLNPGQGTDTQYFGPGTRLTVL.

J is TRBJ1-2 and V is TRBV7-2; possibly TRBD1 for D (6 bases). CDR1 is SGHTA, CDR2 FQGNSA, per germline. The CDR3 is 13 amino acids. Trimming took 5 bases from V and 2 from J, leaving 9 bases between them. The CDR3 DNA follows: TGTGCCAGCAGCCCTGACAGGAACTATGGCTACACCTTC. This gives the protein CASSPDRNYGYTF. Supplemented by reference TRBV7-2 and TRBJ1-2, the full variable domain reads GAGVSQSPSNKVTEKGKDVELRCDPISGHTALYWYRQSLGQGLEFLIYFQGNSAPDKSGLPSDRFSAERTGGSVSTLTIQRTQQEDSAVYLCASSPDRNYGYTFGSGTRLTVV.

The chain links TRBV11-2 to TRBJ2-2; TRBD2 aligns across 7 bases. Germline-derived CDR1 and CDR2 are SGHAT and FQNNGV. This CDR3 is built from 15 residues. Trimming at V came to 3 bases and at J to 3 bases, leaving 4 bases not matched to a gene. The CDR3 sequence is CASSFGGGYTGELFF. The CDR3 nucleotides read TGTGCCAGCAGCTTCGGCGGGGGATACACCGGGGAGCTGTTTTTT.

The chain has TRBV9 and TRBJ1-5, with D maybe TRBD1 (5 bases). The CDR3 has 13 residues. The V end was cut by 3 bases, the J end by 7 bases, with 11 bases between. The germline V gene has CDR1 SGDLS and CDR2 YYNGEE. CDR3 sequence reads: CASSAGSGQPQHF. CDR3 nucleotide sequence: TGTGCCAGCAGCGCAGGGTCCGGGCAGCCCCAGCATTTT.

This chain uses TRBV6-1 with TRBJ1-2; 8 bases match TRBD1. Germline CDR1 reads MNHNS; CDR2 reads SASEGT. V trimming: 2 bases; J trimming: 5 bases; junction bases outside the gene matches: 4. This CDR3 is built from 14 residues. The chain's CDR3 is CASSESGGGYGYTF. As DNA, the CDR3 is TGTGCCAGCAGTGAATCAGGGGGCGGGTATGGCTACACCTTC.

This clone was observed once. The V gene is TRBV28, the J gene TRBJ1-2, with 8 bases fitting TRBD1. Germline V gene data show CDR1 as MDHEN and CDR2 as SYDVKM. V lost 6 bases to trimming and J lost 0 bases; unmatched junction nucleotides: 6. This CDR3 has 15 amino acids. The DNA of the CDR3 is TGTGCCAGCAGAAAAGGACAGGGACCTAACTATGGCTACACCTTC. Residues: CASRKGQGPNYGYTF.

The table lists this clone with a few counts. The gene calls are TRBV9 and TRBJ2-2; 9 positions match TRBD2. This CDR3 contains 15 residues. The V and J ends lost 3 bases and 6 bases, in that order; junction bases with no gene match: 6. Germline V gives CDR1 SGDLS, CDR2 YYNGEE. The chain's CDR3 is CASSAGLAGAGELFF. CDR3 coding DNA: TGTGCCAGCAGCGCGGGACTAGCAGGCGCCGGGGAGCTGTTTTTT.

CDR3 amino acids: CASSQEWLAGGADTQYF. The CDR3 coding sequence is TGCGCCAGCAGCCAAGAGTGGCTAGCGGGAGGAGCAGATACGCAGTATTTT. The rearrangement uses TRBV4-1 and TRBJ2-3; 11 positions agree with TRBD2. The junction had 6 bases not matched to a gene; V was cut back by 0 bases and J by 4 bases. Looked up from germline, CDR1 is MGHRA and CDR2 is YSYEKL. The CDR3 length is 17 residues.

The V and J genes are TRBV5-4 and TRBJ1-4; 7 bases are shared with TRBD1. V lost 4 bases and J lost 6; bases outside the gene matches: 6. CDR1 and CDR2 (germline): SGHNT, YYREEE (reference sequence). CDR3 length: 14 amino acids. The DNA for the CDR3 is TGTGCCAGCAGCCCTGGCGGGACAGATGAAAAACTGTTTTTT. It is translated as CASSPGGTDEKLFF.

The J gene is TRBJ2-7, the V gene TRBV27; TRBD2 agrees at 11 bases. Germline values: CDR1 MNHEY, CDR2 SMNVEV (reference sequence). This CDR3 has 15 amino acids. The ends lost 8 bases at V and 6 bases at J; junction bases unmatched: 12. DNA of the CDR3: TGTGCCAGCGGATTAGCGGGAGGGCCTTTTTCCGAGCAGTACTTC. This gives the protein CASGLAGGPFSEQYF.

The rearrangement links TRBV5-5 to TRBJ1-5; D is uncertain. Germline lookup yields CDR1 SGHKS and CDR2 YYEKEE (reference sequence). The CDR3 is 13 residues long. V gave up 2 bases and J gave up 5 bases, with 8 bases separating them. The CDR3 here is CASSFNGYQPQHF. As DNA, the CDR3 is TGTGCCAGCAGCTTCAACGGGTATCAGCCCCAGCATTTT.

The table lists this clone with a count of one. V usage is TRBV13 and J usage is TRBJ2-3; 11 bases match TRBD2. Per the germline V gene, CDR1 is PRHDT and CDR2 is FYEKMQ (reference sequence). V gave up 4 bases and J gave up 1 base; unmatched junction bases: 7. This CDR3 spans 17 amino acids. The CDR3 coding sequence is TGTGCCAGCAGCTATAGCGGGGGGGCCGGGGGCACAGATACGCAGTATTTT. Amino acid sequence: CASSYSGGAGGTDTQYF.

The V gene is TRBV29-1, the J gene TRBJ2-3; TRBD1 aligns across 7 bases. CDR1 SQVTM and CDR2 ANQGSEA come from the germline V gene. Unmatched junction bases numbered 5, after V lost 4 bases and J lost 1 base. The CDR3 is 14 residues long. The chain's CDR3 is CSVAPGQRTDTQYF. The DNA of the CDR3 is TGCAGCGTTGCACCGGGACAGCGCACAGATACGCAGTATTTT.

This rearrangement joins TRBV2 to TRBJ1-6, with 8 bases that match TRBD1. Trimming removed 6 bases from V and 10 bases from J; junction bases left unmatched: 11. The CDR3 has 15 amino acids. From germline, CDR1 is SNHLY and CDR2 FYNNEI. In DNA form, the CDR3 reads TGTGCCAGCAGCCCCCGGACAGGGAGAGGCTCACCCCTCCACTTT. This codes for CASSPRTGRGSPLHF.